This T cell receptor (beta chain) is from a study of blood T cells in healthy people across ages. The study, taken as a whole, reports: Roughly linear age-related decline in beta diversity appeared, significant by age around 38.

This clonotype appeared many times. Its antigen is undetermined. Sample-barcoded 5' priming and a J-beta primer mix drove a second PCR of about 6 to 11 cycles. One entry per CDR3 protein, called by TCRdb with MiXCR from the 5' RACE reads. The sample lists about 900,000 distinct CDR3 sequences, around 49% seen once, with roughly 13% in the top ten. Germline V lookup: CDR1 SGHTA, CDR2 FQGNSA. CDR3 length equals 11 residues. V lost 5 bases to trimming and J lost 9 bases, with 8 bases between them. The chain is built from TRBV7-2 and TRBJ2-1, with D hard to call. The source material was blood. The receptor's source is a man in his thirties or forties in good health. This chain's CDR3 is CASSLNTEQFF. CDR3 DNA sequence: TGTGCCAGCAGCCTCAATACTGAGCAGTTCTTC.